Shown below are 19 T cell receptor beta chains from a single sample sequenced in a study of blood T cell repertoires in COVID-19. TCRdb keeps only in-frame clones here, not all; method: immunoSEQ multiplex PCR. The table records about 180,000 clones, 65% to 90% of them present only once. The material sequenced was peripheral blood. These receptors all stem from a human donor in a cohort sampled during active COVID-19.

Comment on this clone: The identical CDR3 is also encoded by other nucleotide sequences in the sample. In DNA, the CDR3 is TGTGCCAGCAGGACAACAGGGGGGGATGGCTACACCTTC. Translated, it gives CASRTTGGDGYTF. V and J are TRBV7-2 and TRBJ1-2; 8 bases map to TRBD1. In germline, CDR1 is SGHTA, CDR2 FQGNSA. Trimming took 6 bases from V and 6 from J; bases not matched to a gene: 6. This CDR3 contains 13 residues.

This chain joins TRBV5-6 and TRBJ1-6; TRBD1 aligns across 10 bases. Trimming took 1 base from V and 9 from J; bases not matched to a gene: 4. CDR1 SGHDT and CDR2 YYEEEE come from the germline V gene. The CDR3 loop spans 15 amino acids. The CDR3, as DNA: TGTGCCAGCAGCTTGCGGACAGGGGGATTTTCACCCCTCCACTTT. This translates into CASSLRTGGFSPLHF. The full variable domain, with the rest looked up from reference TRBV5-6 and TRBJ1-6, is DAGVTQSPTHLIKTRGQQVTLRCSPKSGHDTVSWYQQALGQGPQFIFQYYEEEERQRGNFPDRFSGHQFPNYSSELNVNALLLGDSALYLCASSLRTGGFSPLHFGNGTRLTVT.

The CDR3 nucleotides read TGTGCCAGCAGTTACAGGGGGAGAAACTATGGCTACACCTTC. It is translated as CASSYRGRNYGYTF. The rearrangement joins TRBV6-5 to TRBJ1-2; TRBD1 is a possible D gene (6 bases). Germline assignment: CDR1 MNHEY and CDR2 SVGAGI. Trimming cost V 2 bases and J 2 bases, with 9 bases left between them. The CDR3 has 14 residues.

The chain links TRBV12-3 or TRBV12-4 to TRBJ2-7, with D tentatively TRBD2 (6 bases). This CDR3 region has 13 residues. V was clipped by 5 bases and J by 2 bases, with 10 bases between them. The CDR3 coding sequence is TGTGCCAGCAGTCCCCGGGAGACCTACGAGCAGTACTTC. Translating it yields CASSPRETYEQYF.

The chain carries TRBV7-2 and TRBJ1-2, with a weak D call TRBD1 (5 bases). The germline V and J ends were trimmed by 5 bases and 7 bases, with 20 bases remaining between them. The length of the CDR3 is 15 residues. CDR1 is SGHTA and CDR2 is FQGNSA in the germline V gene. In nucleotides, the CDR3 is TGTGCCAGCAGCCAACCGGGACTCATCCTTCTTGGCTACACCTTC. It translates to CASSQPGLILLGYTF.

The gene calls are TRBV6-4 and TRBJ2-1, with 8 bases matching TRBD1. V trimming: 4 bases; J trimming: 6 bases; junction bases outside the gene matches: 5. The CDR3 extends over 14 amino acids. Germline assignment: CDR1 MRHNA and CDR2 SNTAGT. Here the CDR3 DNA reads TGTGCCAGCAGTGGGGGGCAGGGGGCCAATGAGCAGTTCTTC. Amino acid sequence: CASSGGQGANEQFF.

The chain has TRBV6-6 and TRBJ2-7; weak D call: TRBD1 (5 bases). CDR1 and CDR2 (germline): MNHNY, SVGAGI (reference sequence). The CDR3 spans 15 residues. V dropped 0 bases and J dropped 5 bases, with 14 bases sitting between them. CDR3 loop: CASSYSGPQSHEQYF. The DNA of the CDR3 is TGTGCCAGCAGTTACTCGGGGCCCCAGTCCCACGAGCAGTACTTC.

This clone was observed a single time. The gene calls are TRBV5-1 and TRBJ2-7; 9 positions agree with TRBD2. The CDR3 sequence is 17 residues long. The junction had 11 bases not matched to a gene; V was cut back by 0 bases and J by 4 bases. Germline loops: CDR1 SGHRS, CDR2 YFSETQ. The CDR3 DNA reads TGCGCCAGCAGCTTGGAACTTTTAGCGGGAGTTACTTACGAGCAGTACTTC. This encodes CASSLELLAGVTYEQYF.

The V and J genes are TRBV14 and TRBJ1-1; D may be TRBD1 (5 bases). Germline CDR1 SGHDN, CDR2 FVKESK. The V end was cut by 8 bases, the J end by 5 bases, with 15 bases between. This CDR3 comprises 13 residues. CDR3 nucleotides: TGTGCCAGCTCCCAGTTCGGGGGAACTGAAGCTTTCTTT. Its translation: CASSQFGGTEAFF.

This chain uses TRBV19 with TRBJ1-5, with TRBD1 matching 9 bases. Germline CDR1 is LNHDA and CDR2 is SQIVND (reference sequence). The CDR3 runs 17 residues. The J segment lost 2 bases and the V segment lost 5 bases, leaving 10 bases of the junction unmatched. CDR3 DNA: TGTGCCAGTAGTGACCCACAGGGGGCTGGGGGCAATCAGCCCCAGCATTTT. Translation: CASSDPQGAGGNQPQHF.

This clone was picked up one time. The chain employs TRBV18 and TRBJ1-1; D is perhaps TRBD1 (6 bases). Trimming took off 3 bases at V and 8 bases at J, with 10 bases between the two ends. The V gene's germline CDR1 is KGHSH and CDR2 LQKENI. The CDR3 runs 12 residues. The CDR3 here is CASSPSDREAFF. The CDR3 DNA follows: TGTGCCAGCTCACCGTCGGACAGAGAAGCTTTCTTT. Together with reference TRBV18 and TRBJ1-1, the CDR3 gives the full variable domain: NAGVMQNPRHLVRRRGQEARLRCSPMKGHSHVYWYRQLPEEGLKFMVYLQKENIIDESGMPKERFSAEFPKEGPSILRIQQVVRGDSAAYFCASSPSDREAFFGQGTRLTVV.

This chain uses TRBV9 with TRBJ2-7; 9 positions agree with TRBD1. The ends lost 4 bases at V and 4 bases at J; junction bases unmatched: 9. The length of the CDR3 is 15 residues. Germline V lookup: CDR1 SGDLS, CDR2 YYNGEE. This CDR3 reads CASSYSFDRGYEQYF. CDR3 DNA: TGTGCCAGCAGCTACTCGTTCGACAGGGGGTACGAGCAGTACTTC.

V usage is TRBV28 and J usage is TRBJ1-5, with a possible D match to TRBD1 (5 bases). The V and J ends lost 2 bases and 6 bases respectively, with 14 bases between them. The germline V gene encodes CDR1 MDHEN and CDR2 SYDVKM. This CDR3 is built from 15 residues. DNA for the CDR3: TGTGCCAGCAGTTTAGGGCCGGGACTAACTCAGCCCCAGCATTTT. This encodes CASSLGPGLTQPQHF.

This CDR3 reads CASSIGAGTGRTEAFF. CDR3 nucleotides: TGTGCCAGTAGTATAGGGGCCGGGACAGGGCGAACTGAAGCTTTCTTT. This rearrangement joins TRBV19 to TRBJ1-1; 9 bases align to TRBD1. Per germline, CDR1 LNHDA and CDR2 SQIVND (reference sequence). Trimming cost V 1 base and J 5 bases; bases outside gene matches: 8. The CDR3 sequence is 16 residues long.

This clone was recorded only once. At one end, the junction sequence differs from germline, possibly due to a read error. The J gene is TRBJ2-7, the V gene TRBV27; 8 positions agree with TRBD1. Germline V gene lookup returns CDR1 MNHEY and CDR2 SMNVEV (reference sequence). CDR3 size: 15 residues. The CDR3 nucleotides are TGTGCCAGCAGTCCCCGCGCAGGGGGCCCCGTCCCAATTAACTTC. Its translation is CASSPRAGGPVPINF.

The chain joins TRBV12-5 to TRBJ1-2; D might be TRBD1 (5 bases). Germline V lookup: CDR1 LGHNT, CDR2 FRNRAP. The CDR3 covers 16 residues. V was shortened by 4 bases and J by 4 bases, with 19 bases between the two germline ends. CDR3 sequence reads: CASGSTPASRGYGYTF. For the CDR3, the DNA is TGTGCTAGTGGTTCGACTCCCGCCTCAAGGGGCTATGGCTACACCTTC. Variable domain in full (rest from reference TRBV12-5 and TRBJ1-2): DARVTQTPRHKVTEMGQEVTMRCQPILGHNTVFWYRQTMMQGLELLAYFRNRAPLDDSGMPKDRFSAEMPDATLATLKIQPSEPRDSAVYFCASGSTPASRGYGYTFGSGTRLTVV.

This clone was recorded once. The CDR3, as DNA: TGTGCCATCAGTGGGCCGGTTAGCGGGGGGGGCCGCGCACGCACAGATACGCAGTATTTT. Translating it yields CAISGPVSGGGRARTDTQYF. V is TRBV10-3 and J is TRBJ2-3, with 11 bases matching TRBD2. Germline loops: CDR1 ENHRY, CDR2 SYGVKD. V shed 4 bases and J 1 base; nucleotides not matched to a gene: 16. The CDR3 contains 20 residues.

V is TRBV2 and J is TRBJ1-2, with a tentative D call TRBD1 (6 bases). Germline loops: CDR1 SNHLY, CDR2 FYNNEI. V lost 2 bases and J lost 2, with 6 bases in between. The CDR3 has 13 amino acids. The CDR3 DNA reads TGTGCCAGCAGTGAACAGGGGAACTATGGCTACACCTTC. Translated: CASSEQGNYGYTF.

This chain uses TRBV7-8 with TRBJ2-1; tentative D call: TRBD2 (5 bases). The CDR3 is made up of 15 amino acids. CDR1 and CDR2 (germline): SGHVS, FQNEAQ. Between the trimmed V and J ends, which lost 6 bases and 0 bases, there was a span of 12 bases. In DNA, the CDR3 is TGTGCCAGCAGTCAAGCGGTTAGCTCCTACAATGAGCAGTTCTTC. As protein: CASSQAVSSYNEQFF.